The source of this TCR beta chain is a study of shared clonotypes between healthy human individuals. The CDR3 extends over 16 amino acids. Germline CDR1 SGHTA, CDR2 FQGNSA. Trimming left V 7 bases short and J 7 bases short, with 22 bases between. The donors, all of them Caucasian adults, lived in Nashville, Tennessee. The table came from immunoSEQ multiplex PCR; TCRdb's copy has only in-frame clones and leaves some out. The sample shows fewer than 2.5 million clones, approximately 94% of them seen only once. V usage is TRBV7-2 and J usage is TRBJ2-2, with D maybe TRBD2 (6 bases). The sequence came from a man between 18 and 35 years old in good health. Some clones in this sample may be carry-over from other donors' samples. The specimen was naive CD4+ T cells from PBMCs. Subset of the sample: CD45RA+ positively selected. CDR3 nucleotide sequence: TGTGCCAGCAACCGGGCGGGGCTTCTGGGCAGCGGGGAGCTGTTTTTT. Protein sequence: CASNRAGLLGSGELFF.